The 9 T cell receptor beta chains given below trace back to one sample, sequenced in a study of blood T cell repertoires in COVID-19. Produced via immunoSEQ multiplex PCR; TCRdb's table is partial and in-frame only. The table lists over 200,000 clones, around 83% of them singletons, with about 5.7% in the top ten. Material for sequencing was peripheral blood. The receptors come from an elderly man with acute or convalescent COVID-19.

V and J are TRBV4-1 and TRBJ2-3; D not certain. CDR1 and CDR2 from the germline V gene are MGHRA and YSYEKL. CDR3 length: 14 amino acids. V was trimmed by 1 base and J by 1 base, leaving 6 bases between them. The CDR3 here is CASSQVFGTDTQYF. In DNA form, the CDR3 reads TGCGCCAGCAGCCAAGTGTTCGGCACAGATACGCAGTATTTT.

The chain employs TRBV27 and TRBJ2-3; 11 bases are shared with TRBD2. Per germline, CDR1 MNHEY and CDR2 SMNVEV (reference sequence). Losses at the gene ends were 3 bases for V and 2 bases for J; bases not matched to a gene: 13. The CDR3 has 19 residues. The CDR3 loop reads CASSFSYPGTSGLTDTQYF. The DNA of the CDR3 is TGTGCCAGCAGTTTTTCCTATCCCGGGACTAGCGGCCTCACAGATACGCAGTATTTT.

This rearrangement joins TRBV3-1 (or the pseudogene TRBV3-2) to TRBJ1-3, with unresolved D. Germline V lookup: CDR1 LGHDT, CDR2 YNNKEL (reference sequence). The CDR3 runs to 15 residues. The germline V and J ends were trimmed by 0 bases and 0 bases, with 6 bases remaining between them. The CDR3 DNA follows: TGTGCCAGCAGCCAAGATGTGTACTCTGGAAACACCATATATTTT. It translates to CASSQDVYSGNTIYF.

As for this clone: The junction shows a germline mismatch at one end, possibly a read error. This rearrangement joins TRBV30 to TRBJ2-7, with a tentative D call TRBD1 (8 bases). CDR1 and CDR2 from the germline V gene are GTSNPN and SVGIG (reference sequence). The CDR3 is made up of 15 amino acids. The CDR3 DNA is TGTGCCTGGAGCGGTACAGGGGGGGGTGTTTACGGGCAGTACTTC. Protein product: CAWSGTGGGVYGQYF.

This clone was recorded once. V usage is TRBV6-5 and J usage is TRBJ2-2, with a possible D match to TRBD1 (6 bases). Germline CDR1 reads MNHEY; CDR2 reads SVGAGI. The length of the CDR3 is 14 residues. V was shortened by 8 bases and J by 5 bases, with 15 bases between the two germline ends. CDR3 sequence: CASLTGIRTGELFF. CDR3 DNA sequence: TGTGCCAGCCTGACAGGAATAAGGACCGGGGAGCTGTTTTTT.

This CDR3 is CASSPGTGGSETQYF. The CDR3 DNA reads as TGCGCCAGCAGCCCCGGGACAGGGGGCTCGGAGACCCAGTACTTC. The V gene is TRBV5-1, the J gene TRBJ2-5; 12 bases map to TRBD1. After removal of 4 bases from V and 5 bases from J, the junction contained 6 bases not matched to a gene. The CDR3 loop spans 15 amino acids. Germline V gene data show CDR1 as SGHRS and CDR2 as YFSETQ. The variable domain in full, with the rest retrieved from reference TRBV5-1 and TRBJ2-5, is KAGVTQTPRYLIKTRGQQVTLSCSPISGHRSVSWYQQTPGQGLQFLFEYFSETQRNKGNFPGRFSGRQFSNSRSEMNVSTLELGDSALYLCASSPGTGGSETQYFGPGTRLLVL.

The chain has TRBV10-2 and TRBJ2-1; 7 positions match TRBD2. Looked up from germline, CDR1 is WSHSY and CDR2 is SAAADI. Germline trimming cut 6 bases from V and 0 bases from J; bases unmatched to any gene: 8. The CDR3 loop spans 16 amino acids. The CDR3 loop is CASSVLASSSYNEQFF. CDR3 DNA sequence: TGCGCCAGCAGCGTACTAGCGTCCAGCTCCTACAATGAGCAGTTCTTC.

As to this clone: The same CDR3 also results from other DNA sequences found in this sample. The chain links TRBV11-2 to TRBJ1-2; D may be TRBD1 (6 bases). Deletions cut 2 bases from V and 2 bases from J, with 12 bases between. This CDR3 is 15 amino acids long. CDR1 SGHAT and CDR2 FQNNGV come from the germline V gene. The CDR3, as DNA: TGTGCCAGCAGCTTATTAACAGGGTGGAACTATGGCTACACCTTC. It specifies CASSLLTGWNYGYTF.

This chain links TRBV7-2 with TRBJ2-5, with 7 bases identical to TRBD2. J lost 4 bases, V lost 8 bases, and 13 bases had no gene match. CDR3 size: 15 residues. Germline V CDR1 and CDR2: SGHTA, FQGNSA. CDR3 sequence: CASSPGGRAGETQYF. CDR3 DNA sequence: TGTGCCAGCTCCCCTGGGGGGAGGGCCGGAGAGACCCAGTACTTC.